The 24 T cell receptor beta chains listed next were all sequenced from one sample in a study of shared clonotypes between healthy human individuals. Clones were sequenced by immunoSEQ multiplex PCR, and TCRdb holds only the in-frame ones, with some missing. Altogether 1.6 million or so clones are present, 96% being singletons, with the ten largest covering roughly 1.2%. The sample comprised naive CD4+ T cells sorted from blood. Subset denoted: CD45RA+ positively selected. These receptors were taken from a man aged 25 to 40 in good health.

The chain recombines TRBV18 with TRBJ2-1; possibly TRBD1 for D (6 bases). The CDR3 has 13 residues. Germline CDR1 and CDR2: KGHSH and LQKENI. V was cut by 3 bases and J by 10 bases, with 13 bases left in between. CDR3 amino acids: CASSPPRGREQFF. The CDR3 nucleotides are TGTGCCAGCTCACCTCCCAGGGGCCGAGAGCAGTTCTTC.

CDR3 DNA sequence: TGTGCCAGCAGCTTTTTAGATGGGGGCAATCAGCCCCAGCATTTT. This sequence encodes CASSFLDGGNQPQHF. The rearrangement uses TRBV28 and TRBJ1-5; D is uncertain. V lost 6 bases and J lost 2, with 14 bases in between. CDR3 length: 15 residues. The germline V gene encodes CDR1 MDHEN and CDR2 SYDVKM.

The chain recombines TRBV11-1 with TRBJ2-1; a weak D match, TRBD2 (5 bases). CDR3 length: 13 amino acids. Trimming left V 6 bases short and J 8 bases short, with 14 bases between. CDR1 and CDR2 from the germline V gene are SGHAT and FQDESV (reference sequence). Written as DNA, the CDR3 is TGTGCCAGCAGGACTCACCCAGCGGATGAGCAGTTCTTC. This translates into CASRTHPADEQFF.

This rearrangement joins TRBV30 to TRBJ2-7, with 10 bases fitting TRBD2. The CDR3 extends over 12 amino acids. J lost 7 bases, V lost 4 bases, and 4 bases had no gene match. CDR1 is GTSNPN and CDR2 is SVGIG in the germline V gene (reference sequence). The CDR3 loop is CAWTSGSWEQYF. CDR3 coding DNA: TGTGCCTGGACTAGCGGGAGTTGGGAGCAGTACTTC.

The chain couples TRBV5-1 to TRBJ2-7, with D possibly matching TRBD1 (6 bases). Deletions cut 4 bases from V and 0 bases from J, with 20 bases between. The germline V gene encodes CDR1 SGHRS and CDR2 YFSETQ. This CDR3 region has 17 residues. The CDR3 loop reads CASSREIPRGYSYEQYF. CDR3 coding DNA: TGCGCCAGCAGCCGCGAAATCCCCAGGGGATACTCCTACGAGCAGTACTTC. Looking up the rest from reference TRBV5-1 and TRBJ2-7 gives the full variable domain: KAGVTQTPRYLIKTRGQQVTLSCSPISGHRSVSWYQQTPGQGLQFLFEYFSETQRNKGNFPGRFSGRQFSNSRSEMNVSTLELGDSALYLCASSREIPRGYSYEQYFGPGTRLTVT.

This chain links TRBV11-2 with TRBJ1-1; D unresolved. The V and J ends lost 3 bases and 6 bases respectively, with 14 bases between them. The CDR3 loop spans 14 amino acids. Germline V CDR1 and CDR2: SGHAT, FQNNGV. CDR3 protein: CASSFWRTVPEAFF. Written as DNA, the CDR3 is TGTGCCAGCAGCTTTTGGAGGACTGTGCCTGAAGCTTTCTTT.

The chain has TRBV7-2 and TRBJ2-1; D is undetermined. Trimming removed 3 bases at V and 6 bases at J, with 15 bases between. Germline V gives CDR1 SGHTA, CDR2 FQGNSA. The CDR3 sequence is 15 residues long. The CDR3 region is CASSFDLARANEQFF. The CDR3 nucleotides read TGTGCCAGCAGCTTTGATCTGGCCCGGGCCAATGAGCAGTTCTTC.

The chain joins TRBV9 to TRBJ2-1, with 9 positions matching TRBD1. CDR1 and CDR2 (germline): SGDLS, YYNGEE. The CDR3 length is 15 residues. V lost 4 bases to trimming and J lost 9 bases; unmatched junction nucleotides: 11. The CDR3 loop reads CASSSTGQGVSEQFF. CDR3 sequence (DNA): TGTGCCAGCAGCTCAACGGGACAGGGTGTTAGTGAGCAGTTCTTC. Full variable domain (rest looked up from reference TRBV9 and TRBJ2-1): DSGVTQTPKHLITATGQRVTLRCSPRSGDLSVYWYQQSLDQGLQFLIQYYNGEERAKGNILERFSAQQFPDLHSELNLSSLELGDSALYFCASSSTGQGVSEQFFGPGTRLTVL.

The chain carries TRBV5-4 and TRBJ2-3; D possibly corresponds to TRBD2 (5 bases). Germline V gives CDR1 SGHNT, CDR2 YYREEE (reference sequence). This CDR3 is built from 13 residues. V lost 6 bases and J lost 1, with 9 bases in between. The CDR3 spells CASTQRGTDTQYF. The DNA for the CDR3 is TGTGCCAGCACCCAGAGGGGCACAGATACGCAGTATTTT.

The chain links TRBV7-9 to TRBJ2-5, with 7 bases aligning to TRBD1. V lost 5 bases and J lost 9; bases outside the gene matches: 6. The length of the CDR3 is 12 residues. From germline, CDR1 is SEHNR and CDR2 FQNEAQ (reference sequence). The CDR3 here is CASSKVQGSQYF. For the CDR3, the DNA is TGTGCCAGCAGCAAAGTACAGGGGTCCCAGTACTTC. The full variable domain, completed using reference TRBV7-9 and TRBJ2-5, is DTGVSQNPRHKITKRGQNVTFRCDPISEHNRLYWYRQTLGQGPEFLTYFQNEAQLEKSRLLSDRFSAERPKGSFSTLEIQRTEQGDSAMYLCASSKVQGSQYFGPGTRLLVL.

The chain links TRBV28 to TRBJ2-7; TRBD1 agrees at 9 bases. Germline V gene sequence: CDR1 MDHEN, CDR2 SYDVKM. This CDR3 has 16 residues. Trimming cost V 2 bases and J 2 bases; bases outside gene matches: 7. The CDR3: CASSLILGTGPYEQYF. The CDR3 bases are TGTGCCAGCAGTTTAATCCTGGGGACAGGGCCCTACGAGCAGTACTTC.

The table lists this clone with a count of one. The chain has TRBV29-1 and TRBJ2-3, with TRBD2 as a possible D gene (5 bases). This CDR3 contains 14 residues. V lost 8 bases, J lost 2 bases, and 17 bases lay in between. Germline V gene data show CDR1 as SQVTM and CDR2 as ANQGSEA. CDR3 sequence (DNA): TGCAGCACTTACGCGGGTCTTCACACAGATACGCAGTATTTT. Protein product: CSTYAGLHTDTQYF.

The chain combines TRBV6-5 with TRBJ1-3; D call uncertain. CDR1 is MNHEY and CDR2 is SVGAGI in the germline V gene. The CDR3 has 15 residues. Trimming stripped 1 base from V and 0 bases from J, with 7 bases between. This chain's CDR3 is CASSYLPVSGNTIYF. The CDR3 DNA reads TGTGCCAGCAGTTACTTGCCAGTCTCTGGAAACACCATATATTTT.

This chain uses TRBV20-1 with TRBJ2-3; D gene uncertain. V dropped 5 bases and J dropped 8 bases, with 11 bases sitting between them. The CDR3 extends over 11 amino acids. CDR1 is DFQATT and CDR2 is SNEGSKA in the germline V gene (reference sequence). The CDR3, as DNA: TGCAGTGCTGAGATGGGTGGTACGCAGTATTTT. Protein sequence: CSAEMGGTQYF.

The chain carries TRBV7-2 and TRBJ2-7; 7 bases are a match to TRBD1. The V gene's germline CDR1 is SGHTA and CDR2 FQGNSA. CDR3 length: 15 amino acids. J lost 0 bases, V lost 1 base, and 3 bases had no gene match. CDR3 bases: TGTGCCAGCAGCTTAGGGGGACAGCTCTCCTACGAGCAGTACTTC. This translates into CASSLGGQLSYEQYF.

As for this clone: The sample contains more than one DNA sequence encoding this CDR3. This chain uses TRBV5-1 with TRBJ2-3; D is uncertain. Per germline, CDR1 SGHRS and CDR2 YFSETQ. The CDR3 runs 14 residues. V gave up 0 bases and J gave up 0 bases, with 5 bases separating them. CDR3 coding DNA: TGCGCCAGCAGCTTGGCCGCAAGCACAGATACGCAGTATTTT. Amino acids: CASSLAASTDTQYF.

This chain links TRBV5-5 with TRBJ1-5, with 7 bases that match TRBD1. This CDR3 region has 16 residues. V lost 0 bases and J lost 6; bases outside the gene matches: 9. Germline CDR1 is SGHKS and CDR2 is YYEKEE (reference sequence). The CDR3 DNA reads as TGTGCCAGCAGCTTGGCCGTGTTAGGGGGCCGTCAGCCCCAGCATTTT. Residues: CASSLAVLGGRQPQHF.

As regards this clone: Within the sample, other DNA sequences also encode this same CDR3. The chain joins TRBV18 to TRBJ2-7; D perhaps matches TRBD2 (5 bases). Germline V gene data show CDR1 as KGHSH and CDR2 as LQKENI. The CDR3 runs 13 residues. V shed 0 bases and J shed 2 bases, with 5 bases lying between them. CDR3 in amino acids: CASSPPGAYEQYF. For the CDR3, the DNA is TGTGCCAGCTCACCACCCGGGGCCTACGAGCAGTACTTC.

V and J are TRBV7-9 and TRBJ1-4, with a tentative D call TRBD1 (6 bases). CDR1 SEHNR and CDR2 FQNEAQ come from the germline V gene (reference sequence). The length of the CDR3 is 14 residues. Trimming removed 1 base at V and 7 bases at J, with 10 bases between. CDR3 sequence (DNA): TGTGCCAGCAGCTTAGGTAACAGGGCTGAAAAACTGTTTTTT. Its protein is CASSLGNRAEKLFF.

The chain joins TRBV5-4 to TRBJ2-1; D is unresolved. V lost 2 bases and J 8 bases, leaving 17 bases between the germline ends. Germline lookup yields CDR1 SGHNT and CDR2 YYREEE (reference sequence). This CDR3 spans 15 amino acids. This chain's CDR3 is CASSLSKLTADEQFF. The DNA for the CDR3 is TGTGCCAGCAGCTTATCCAAACTTACGGCGGATGAGCAGTTCTTC.

V is TRBV15 and J is TRBJ1-3, with D uncertain. V was clipped by 5 bases and J by 0 bases, with 11 bases between them. The CDR3 is made up of 15 amino acids. Germline loops: CDR1 LNHNV, CDR2 YYDKDF (reference sequence). The CDR3 loop reads CATSQDLGSGNTIYF. The CDR3 DNA sequence: TGTGCCACCAGCCAAGATTTGGGCTCTGGAAACACCATATATTTT.

This clone came up once. The CDR3 sequence is CSVLTGPGEAFF. For the CDR3, the DNA is TGCAGCGTTCTGACAGGGCCGGGTGAGGCTTTCTTT. This rearrangement joins TRBV29-1 to TRBJ1-1; 7 nucleotides agree with TRBD1. The V segment lost 5 bases and the J segment 11 bases; nucleotides outside the gene matches: 11. This CDR3 region has 12 residues. Germline CDR1 and CDR2: SQVTM and ANQGSEA.

The chain couples TRBV9 to TRBJ2-1; D is possibly TRBD1 (6 bases). Trimming stripped 7 bases from V and 1 base from J, with 15 bases between. The CDR3 length is 15 residues. Germline CDR1 reads SGDLS; CDR2 reads YYNGEE. CDR3 amino acids: CASGQGSRSYNEQFF. Here the CDR3 DNA reads TGTGCCAGCGGGCAGGGGTCCCGTTCCTACAATGAGCAGTTCTTC.

The chain carries TRBV2 and TRBJ1-2; no clear D. Looked up from germline, CDR1 is SNHLY and CDR2 is FYNNEI. V lost 4 bases to trimming and J lost 7 bases, with 13 bases between them. This CDR3 contains 13 residues. The CDR3 DNA follows: TGTGCCAGCAGTGTAGAGTCTCAGGCTGGCTACACCTTC. This gives the protein CASSVESQAGYTF.